This T cell receptor (beta chain) was captured in a study of blood T cell repertoires in COVID-19. The CDR3 contains 17 residues. The germline CDR1 and CDR2 sequences are SGHRS and YFSETQ. The V gene end was trimmed by 7 bases and the J gene end by 6 bases; junction bases not matched to a gene: 10. Original methodology: Reference gene primer amplification gave nucleated cell count estimates. Generated by immunoSEQ multiplex PCR, the TCRdb table keeps only in-frame clones and is missing some. The V and J calls and clone size were taken over from that table, and D and trimming were inferred from the DNA. The table has 190,000 or so clones, about 88% seen once.

The receptor's source is a woman younger than 45 with active or convalescent COVID-19. The chain recombines TRBV5-1 with TRBJ2-1; TRBD2 matches 16 bases. What was sequenced was peripheral blood. CDR3 sequence reads: CASGREGLAGGSNEQFF. CDR3 bases: TGCGCCAGCGGCCGCGAGGGACTAGCGGGAGGGAGCAATGAGCAGTTCTTC.